These 26 T cell receptor beta chains were all obtained from the same sample, sequenced in a study of cytomegalovirus exposure and HLA in healthy donors. The table came from immunoSEQ multiplex PCR; TCRdb's copy has only in-frame clones and leaves some out. The sample has some 130,000 clones; approximately 80% are singletons. Sequenced input: PBMCs. These TCRs come from a man younger than 40 in good health and CMV-seropositive.

This chain links TRBV6-6 with TRBJ2-1; TRBD2 agrees at 11 bases. The junction had 10 bases not matched to a gene; V was cut back by 8 bases and J by 7 bases. The germline CDR1 and CDR2 sequences are MNHNY and SVGAGI (reference sequence). The CDR3 spans 15 residues. The CDR3 spells CASGHSGRAANEQFF. The CDR3 DNA sequence: TGTGCCAGCGGGCATAGCGGGAGGGCCGCGAATGAGCAGTTCTTC.

The rearrangement joins TRBV19 to TRBJ1-2; 7 bases agree with TRBD1. The germline gives CDR1 LNHDA, CDR2 SQIVND (reference sequence). With 6 bases clipped from V and 4 bases from J, the junction kept 5 bases outside the gene matches. The CDR3 loop spans 13 amino acids. CDR3 in amino acids: CASRTGNSYGYTF. CDR3 sequence (DNA): TGTGCCAGTAGGACAGGGAATTCCTATGGCTACACCTTC.

This clone was seen a handful of times. The chain uses TRBV18 and TRBJ2-1; the D gene is possibly TRBD2 (7 bases). There are 15 residues in the CDR3. Trimming took off 6 bases at V and 3 bases at J, with 15 bases between the two ends. Germline V gives CDR1 KGHSH, CDR2 LQKENI. The CDR3: CASSPAGAIYNEQFF. As DNA, the CDR3 is TGTGCCAGCTCTCCGGCGGGGGCAATCTACAATGAGCAGTTCTTC. Full variable domain (remainder filled in from reference TRBV18 and TRBJ2-1): NAGVMQNPRHLVRRRGQEARLRCSPMKGHSHVYWYRQLPEEGLKFMVYLQKENIIDESGMPKERFSAEFPKEGPSILRIQQVVRGDSAAYFCASSPAGAIYNEQFFGPGTRLTVL.

CDR3 protein: CASSFARGEGYTF. CDR3 DNA sequence: TGTGCCAGCAGCTTTGCCAGGGGGGAGGGCTACACCTTC. The chain joins TRBV5-6 to TRBJ1-2, with TRBD1 identical over 7 bases. Germline V gives CDR1 SGHDT, CDR2 YYEEEE. V was pared by 2 bases and J by 8 bases, with 6 bases of the junction left unmatched. This CDR3 is 13 amino acids long. The full variable domain, with the rest looked up from reference TRBV5-6 and TRBJ1-2, is DAGVTQSPTHLIKTRGQQVTLRCSPKSGHDTVSWYQQALGQGPQFIFQYYEEEERQRGNFPDRFSGHQFPNYSSELNVNALLLGDSALYLCASSFARGEGYTFGSGTRLTVV.

This clone showed up just once. The chain has TRBV7-9 and TRBJ2-1, with 8 nucleotides matching TRBD1. In germline, CDR1 is SEHNR, CDR2 FQNEAQ (reference sequence). This CDR3 has 15 amino acids. V shed 6 bases and J 2 bases; nucleotides not matched to a gene: 6. The CDR3 DNA is TGTGCCAGCAGACCACAGGGGGACCCCTACAATGAGCAGTTCTTC. This sequence encodes CASRPQGDPYNEQFF. Variable domain in full (rest from reference TRBV7-9 and TRBJ2-1): DTGVSQNPRHKITKRGQNVTFRCDPISEHNRLYWYRQTLGQGPEFLTYFQNEAQLEKSRLLSDRFSAERPKGSFSTLEIQRTEQGDSAMYLCASRPQGDPYNEQFFGPGTRLTVL.

Concerning this clone: The sample holds other DNA sequences that translate to the same CDR3. The genes are TRBV5-1 and TRBJ1-1, with 7 bases that match TRBD1. Germline V gene data show CDR1 as SGHRS and CDR2 as YFSETQ. The CDR3 totals 14 residues. V gave up 4 bases and J gave up 1 base; unmatched junction bases: 4. This chain's CDR3 is CASSSQGGNTEAFF. The CDR3 DNA follows: TGCGCCAGCAGCAGCCAGGGGGGGAACACTGAAGCTTTCTTT.

The chain carries TRBV9 and TRBJ2-1, with 7 bases fitting TRBD2. CDR1 and CDR2 (germline): SGDLS, YYNGEE. The CDR3 is 15 amino acids. After removal of 4 bases from V and 5 bases from J, the junction contained 9 bases not matched to a gene. CDR3 in DNA: TGTGCCAGCAGCTTTCGGGACTATGGCAACAATGAGCAGTTCTTC. Encoded protein: CASSFRDYGNNEQFF.

This chain joins TRBV25-1 and TRBJ2-5, with no clear D. V lost 3 bases and J 2 bases, leaving 13 bases between the germline ends. The length of the CDR3 is 15 residues. CDR1 and CDR2 (germline): MGHDK, SYGVNS. This CDR3 is CASSDFSSLQETQYF. The DNA for the CDR3 is TGTGCCAGCAGTGACTTTAGCAGCTTACAAGAGACCCAGTACTTC.

This chain connects TRBV30 to TRBJ1-2, with 8 bases identical to TRBD1. V trimming: 3 bases; J trimming: 5 bases; junction bases outside the gene matches: 5. Germline lookup yields CDR1 GTSNPN and CDR2 SVGIG (reference sequence). The CDR3 has 13 amino acids. The CDR3 spells CAWSQQGVYGYTF. For the CDR3, the DNA is TGTGCCTGGAGCCAACAGGGGGTTTATGGCTACACCTTC.

The V and J genes are TRBV27 and TRBJ2-7, with 7 bases that match TRBD1. The V gene's germline CDR1 is MNHEY and CDR2 SMNVEV (reference sequence). This CDR3 comprises 14 residues. The J segment lost 0 bases and the V segment lost 6 bases, leaving 5 bases of the junction unmatched. The CDR3 DNA is TGTGCCAGCAGCCAGGGGGTGAGCTCCTACGAGCAGTACTTC. Protein sequence: CASSQGVSSYEQYF.

The V and J genes are TRBV7-2 and TRBJ2-7, with 10 bases that match TRBD1. The CDR3 totals 12 residues. Germline values: CDR1 SGHTA, CDR2 FQGNSA. The V segment lost 4 bases and the J segment 8 bases; nucleotides outside the gene matches: 2. This CDR3 is CASSSGQGKQYF. The CDR3 region has the DNA TGTGCCAGCAGCTCGGGACAGGGGAAGCAGTACTTC.

This clone occurred many times. The gene calls are TRBV27 and TRBJ2-1; 11 bases fit TRBD1. This CDR3 region has 13 residues. The ends lost 8 bases at V and 8 bases at J; junction bases unmatched: 5. The germline gives CDR1 MNHEY, CDR2 SMNVEV (reference sequence). The CDR3: CASGTGGGYEQFF. The CDR3 nucleotides are TGTGCCAGCGGGACAGGGGGAGGTTATGAGCAGTTCTTC.

This clone was detected only once. This rearrangement joins TRBV7-9 to TRBJ2-5; tentatively, D is TRBD2 (6 bases). Germline V gives CDR1 SEHNR, CDR2 FQNEAQ (reference sequence). The CDR3 consists of 14 residues. With 3 bases removed from V and 4 bases from J, the gap between germline ends came to 12 bases. In nucleotides, the CDR3 is TGTGCCAGCAGCTTCGTCCGGGGGTTAGAGACCCAGTACTTC. Translation: CASSFVRGLETQYF.

This clone was found once. The chain links TRBV5-4 to TRBJ2-2; TRBD2 is a possible D gene (6 bases). Per germline, CDR1 SGHNT and CDR2 YYREEE (reference sequence). The CDR3 spans 15 residues. Trimming took 0 bases from V and 5 from J, leaving 11 bases between them. CDR3 sequence: CASSLGRGGTGELFF. The CDR3 DNA is TGTGCCAGCAGCTTGGGGAGGGGCGGTACCGGGGAGCTGTTTTTT.

This clone showed up just once. CDR3 sequence: CASSPHGTGEYEQYF. Here the CDR3 DNA reads TGTGCCAGCAGCCCACACGGGACAGGGGAGTACGAGCAGTACTTC. This chain connects TRBV9 to TRBJ2-7, with TRBD1 identical over 10 bases. V was pared by 4 bases and J by 4 bases, with 8 bases of the junction left unmatched. The CDR3 runs 15 residues. Germline V gene sequence: CDR1 SGDLS, CDR2 YYNGEE.

V is TRBV7-3 and J is TRBJ2-5, with 13 bases that match TRBD2. Trimming cost V 1 base and J 6 bases; bases outside gene matches: 8. Looked up from germline, CDR1 is SGHTA and CDR2 is FQGTGA. The CDR3 is 17 amino acids. CDR3 sequence: CASSLNPLAGGQKTQYF. The CDR3 coding sequence is TGTGCCAGCAGCTTAAACCCACTAGCGGGAGGGCAAAAGACCCAGTACTTC. Full variable domain (missing parts from reference TRBV7-3 and TRBJ2-5): GAGVSQTPSNKVTEKGKYVELRCDPISGHTALYWYRQSLGQGPEFLIYFQGTGAADDSGLPNDRFFAVRPEGSVSTLKIQRTERGDSAVYLCASSLNPLAGGQKTQYFGPGTRLLVL.

This clone is a singleton in its sample. The chain carries TRBV9 and TRBJ2-7; D may be TRBD1 (6 bases). Germline V gives CDR1 SGDLS, CDR2 YYNGEE. The V and J ends lost 0 bases and 6 bases respectively, with 16 bases between them. This CDR3 contains 15 residues. CDR3 in DNA: TGTGCCAGCAGCGTAGATACAGGGCGCGGTCTCGAGCAGTACTTC. This gives the protein CASSVDTGRGLEQYF.

The CDR3 DNA reads as TGTGCCAGCAGCCAAGTCCTTTGGCCCGGGTACGGGGTCACTGAAGCTTTCTTT. Translated: CASSQVLWPGYGVTEAFF. The chain has TRBV4-2 and TRBJ1-1, with no clear D. Trimming pared 1 base from V and 4 bases from J, leaving 22 bases between. CDR3 length: 18 amino acids. From germline, CDR1 is LGHNA and CDR2 YNFKEQ.

J is TRBJ2-3 and V is TRBV5-6, with 9 positions matching TRBD2. CDR3 length: 15 residues. Germline CDR1 reads SGHDT; CDR2 reads YYEEEE. Trimming cost V 3 bases and J 1 base; bases outside gene matches: 3. The CDR3 DNA reads as TGTGCCAGCAGCTCACGACTAGCGGGCACAGATACGCAGTATTTT. It translates to CASSSRLAGTDTQYF.

The J gene is TRBJ2-5, the V gene TRBV29-1; a weak D match, TRBD1 (6 bases). Germline-derived CDR1 and CDR2 are SQVTM and ANQGSEA. V was pared by 4 bases and J by 5 bases, with 11 bases between. This CDR3 has 12 residues. The CDR3: CSVVRGSETQYF. In DNA, the CDR3 is TGCAGCGTTGTCAGGGGTTCGGAGACCCAGTACTTC.

The chain couples TRBV2 to TRBJ1-4; possible D gene TRBD1, 5 bases. The CDR3 runs to 14 residues. The germline V gene has CDR1 SNHLY and CDR2 FYNNEI. V lost 1 base to trimming and J lost 8 bases, with 11 bases between them. The CDR3, as DNA: TGTGCCAGCAGTGAAGGCAGCCCAGGGGAAAAACTGTTTTTT. This gives the protein CASSEGSPGEKLFF.

The table lists this clone with a count of one. The J gene is TRBJ1-1, the V gene TRBV28, with 9 bases that match TRBD1. The CDR3 totals 14 residues. The germline V gene encodes CDR1 MDHEN and CDR2 SYDVKM. V shed 6 bases and J 2 bases; nucleotides not matched to a gene: 4. Here the CDR3 reads CASRTGGINTEAFF. The CDR3 bases are TGTGCCAGCAGAACAGGGGGCATTAACACTGAAGCTTTCTTT.

The V gene is TRBV6-5, the J gene TRBJ1-1, with D maybe TRBD1 (5 bases). Germline V gene lookup returns CDR1 MNHEY and CDR2 SVGAGI. This CDR3 has 13 residues. V was pared by 6 bases and J by 4 bases, with 12 bases between. The CDR3: CASRRTGGTEAFF. The CDR3, as DNA: TGTGCCAGCAGGAGGACGGGGGGCACTGAAGCTTTCTTT.

The rearrangement uses TRBV10-2 and TRBJ1-2, with 7 bases that match TRBD1. V was clipped by 0 bases and J by 8 bases; unmatched bases: 9. This CDR3 comprises 15 residues. Per germline, CDR1 WSHSY and CDR2 SAAADI. The CDR3 reads CASSESPTGNDGYTF. Here the CDR3 DNA reads TGCGCCAGCAGTGAGTCGCCGACAGGGAACGACGGCTACACCTTC.

This chain uses TRBV5-1 with TRBJ2-1; 9 bases are a match to TRBD2. The CDR3 has 16 residues. Losses at the gene ends were 0 bases for V and 10 bases for J; bases not matched to a gene: 11. The V gene's germline CDR1 is SGHRS and CDR2 YFSETQ. CDR3 amino acids: CASSLDRGLAFREQFF. In DNA form, the CDR3 reads TGCGCCAGCAGCTTGGACCGGGGACTAGCCTTCCGGGAGCAGTTCTTC. The full variable domain, rest sourced from reference TRBV5-1 and TRBJ2-1, is KAGVTQTPRYLIKTRGQQVTLSCSPISGHRSVSWYQQTPGQGLQFLFEYFSETQRNKGNFPGRFSGRQFSNSRSEMNVSTLELGDSALYLCASSLDRGLAFREQFFGPGTRLTVL.

The chain has TRBV10-3 and TRBJ2-1; D perhaps matches TRBD1 (6 bases). This CDR3 has 13 amino acids. V lost 4 bases and J lost 4, with 8 bases in between. The germline V gene has CDR1 ENHRY and CDR2 SYGVKD. This chain's CDR3 is CAISGGQYNEQFF. The CDR3 DNA reads TGTGCCATCAGTGGTGGACAGTACAATGAGCAGTTCTTC.